This paragraph reports one T cell receptor beta chain. This clonotype showed up just a few times. Its binding antigen is unknown. Within one base of it there is no much larger clone, and no base qualities were kept. These data are taken from a study of T-cell memory formation after mild COVID-19 (TCRdb year 2021). As for the study more broadly: Most TCR sequence clusters were specific to one of the two donors. In a couple of donors, T-cell clones that expanded and contracted after mild COVID-19 were followed by sequencing TCRalpha and TCRbeta repertoires longitudinally. Two young, previously healthy adult volunteers, one female and one male, were included in the cohort.

Instrument on record: Illumina NovaSeq 6000. TCRalpha and TCRbeta cDNA libraries were built by 5'RACE with constant-segment primers, adding sample barcodes and unique molecular identifiers. RNA was extracted from every sample with Trizol reagent. Library amplification was performed in two PCR steps, and a second sample barcode and Illumina TruSeq adapters were introduced in the second step. Libraries were sequenced on an Illumina NovaSeq with 2 x 150 bp paired-end reads. The source study handled its data this way. The reads were demultiplexed and collapsed into UMI-guided consensus sequences using migec v1.2.7. Using mixcr v2.1.11, UMI consensuses were aligned to TRA and TRB V and J templates and then assembled into clonotypes. Expanded or contracted clonotypes were those called significant by both edgeR and NoisET, with noise models trained on biological replicates. For edgeR calls, the cutoffs were a false discovery rate-adjusted p below 0.01 and a log2 fold-change threshold of 1. As an exploratory analysis of dynamics, max-normalized trajectories of the 1000 most abundant clonotypes were examined by PCA with hierarchical clustering. The CD4 or CD8 phenotype of responding clones was assigned using the separately sequenced CD4+ and CD8+ repertoires. The public reads were run again by TCRdb, first through fastp at Q25 and then through MiXCR, and only productive beta chains were kept. All rows with the same CDR3 protein become a single entry with the most common DNA and genes. The V and J calls reflect TCRdb's pipeline rather than the authors' work. The sample table holds 110,000 or so distinct CDR3 sequences, of which about 20% were seen once. About 38% of the sample lies in the top ten.

Summary of the overall study and its limitations: Only two mild cases were covered by the study, and larger cohorts that include severe cases with pre-infection samples were considered necessary. Contracting CD4+ clones were found mainly in CM and EM memory subsets, while CD8+ clones were enriched in EMRA. Whether the second-wave clones peaking on day 37 were SARS-CoV-2 specific was not confirmed. Some responding clones were detected in pre-infection memory, suggesting pre-existing cross-reactive memory T cells joined the SARS-CoV-2 response. Clones contracting from day 15 to 85 had balanced CD4/CD8 phenotypes, while a second wave expanding from day 15 to 37 was biased towards CD4+.

Ficoll-Paque density gradient centrifugation was the method used to isolate PBMCs. Sample: PBMCs or a T cell subset sorted from them (not recorded which). The TCR originated in a man aged 18 to 30 who had mild COVID-19 (a few samples of this study predate the infection). The sample titles of this study are shuffled in the database, so cell type and time point are left out; the donor was told from shared clones.

The DNA sequence follows: TGTGCCAGCAGTGAGACTGGACAGGGGGATGAGGAGACCCAGTACTTC. This codes for CASSETGQGDEETQYF. The sequence joins TRBV2 to TRBJ2-5; 10 central nucleotides agree with TRBD1. Relative to germline, V is missing 3 bases and J is missing 5 bases, with 9 bases of the junction outside any gene match. Reading the germline V gene gives CDR1 SNHLY and CDR2 FYNNEI. Inclusive of the bounding cysteine and phenylalanine, the CDR3 is 16 residues long. The CDR3 DNA has 48 bases and is translated from base 1.